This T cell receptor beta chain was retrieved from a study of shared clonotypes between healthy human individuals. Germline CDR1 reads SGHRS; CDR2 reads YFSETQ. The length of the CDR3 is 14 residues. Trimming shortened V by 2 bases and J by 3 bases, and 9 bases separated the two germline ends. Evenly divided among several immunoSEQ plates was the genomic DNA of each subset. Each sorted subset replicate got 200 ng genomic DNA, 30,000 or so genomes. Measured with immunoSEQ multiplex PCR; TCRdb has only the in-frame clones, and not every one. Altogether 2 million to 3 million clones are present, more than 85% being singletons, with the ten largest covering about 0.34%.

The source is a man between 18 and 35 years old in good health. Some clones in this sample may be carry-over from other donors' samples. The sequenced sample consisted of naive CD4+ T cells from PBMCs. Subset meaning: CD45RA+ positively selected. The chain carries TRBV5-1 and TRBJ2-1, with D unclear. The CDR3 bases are TGCGCCAGCAGCTTTGAGGCAAGCTACAATGAGCAGTTCTTC. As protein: CASSFEASYNEQFF.